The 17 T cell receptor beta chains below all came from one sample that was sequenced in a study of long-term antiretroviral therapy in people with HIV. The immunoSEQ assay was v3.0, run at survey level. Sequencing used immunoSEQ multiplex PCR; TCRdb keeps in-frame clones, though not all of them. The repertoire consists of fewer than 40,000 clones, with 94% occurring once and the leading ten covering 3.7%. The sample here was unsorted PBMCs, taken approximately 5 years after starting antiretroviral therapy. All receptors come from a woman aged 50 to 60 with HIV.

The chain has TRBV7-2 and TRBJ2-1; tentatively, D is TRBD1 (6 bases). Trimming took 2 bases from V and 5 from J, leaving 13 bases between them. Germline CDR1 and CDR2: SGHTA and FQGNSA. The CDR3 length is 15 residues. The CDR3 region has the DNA TGTGCCAGCAGCTTAAAACAGGGTGTGGACAATGAGCAGTTCTTC. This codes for CASSLKQGVDNEQFF. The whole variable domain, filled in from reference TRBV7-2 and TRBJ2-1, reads GAGVSQSPSNKVTEKGKDVELRCDPISGHTALYWYRQSLGQGLEFLIYFQGNSAPDKSGLPSDRFSAERTGGSVSTLTIQRTQQEDSAVYLCASSLKQGVDNEQFFGPGTRLTVL.

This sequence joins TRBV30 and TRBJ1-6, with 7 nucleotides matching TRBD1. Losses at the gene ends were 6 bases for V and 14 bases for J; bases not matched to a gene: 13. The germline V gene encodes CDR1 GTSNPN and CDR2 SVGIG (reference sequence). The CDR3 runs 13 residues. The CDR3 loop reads CACPETGSQALHF. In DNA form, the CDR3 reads TGTGCCTGCCCGGAGACAGGGAGTCAGGCCCTCCACTTT.

CDR3 sequence: CASSSSPFTDTQYF. The DNA of the CDR3 is TGTGCCAGCAGCTCCTCACCCTTCACAGATACGCAGTATTTT. This chain connects TRBV7-6 to TRBJ2-3; unclear D gene. Germline loops: CDR1 SGHVS, CDR2 FNYEAQ. Between the trimmed V and J ends, which lost 4 bases and 2 bases, there was a span of 10 bases. The CDR3 totals 14 residues.

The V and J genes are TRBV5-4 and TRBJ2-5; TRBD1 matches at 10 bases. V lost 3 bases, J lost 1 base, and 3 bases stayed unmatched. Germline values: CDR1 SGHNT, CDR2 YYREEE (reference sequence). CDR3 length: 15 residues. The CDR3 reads CASSWDRGPQETQYF. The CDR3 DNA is TGTGCCAGCAGCTGGGACAGGGGCCCCCAAGAGACCCAGTACTTC.

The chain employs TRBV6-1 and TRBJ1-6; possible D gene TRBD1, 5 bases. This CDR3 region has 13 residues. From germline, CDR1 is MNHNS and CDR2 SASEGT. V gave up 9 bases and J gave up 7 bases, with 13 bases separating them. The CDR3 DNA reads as TGTGCCAGTTCCACTGAGGGGAATTCACCCCTCCACTTT. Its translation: CASSTEGNSPLHF.

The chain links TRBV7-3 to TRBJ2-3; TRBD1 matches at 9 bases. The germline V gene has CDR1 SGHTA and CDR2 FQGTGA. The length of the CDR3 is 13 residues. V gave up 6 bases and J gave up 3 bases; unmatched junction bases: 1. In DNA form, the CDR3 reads TGTGCCAGCAGAGGGACAGGGACAGATACGCAGTATTTT. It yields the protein CASRGTGTDTQYF.

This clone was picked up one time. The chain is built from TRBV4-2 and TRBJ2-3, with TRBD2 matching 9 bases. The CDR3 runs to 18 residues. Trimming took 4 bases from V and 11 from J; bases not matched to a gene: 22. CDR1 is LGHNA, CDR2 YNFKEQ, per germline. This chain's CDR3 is CASSPGGTGGGASGGQYF. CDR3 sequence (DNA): TGTGCCAGCAGCCCAGGCGGGACTGGCGGGGGGGCTTCCGGGGGGCAGTATTTT.

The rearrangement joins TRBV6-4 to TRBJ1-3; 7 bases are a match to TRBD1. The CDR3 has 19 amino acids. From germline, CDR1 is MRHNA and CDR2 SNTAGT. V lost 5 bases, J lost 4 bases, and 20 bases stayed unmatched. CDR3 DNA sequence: TGTGCCAGCAGTAGAACCGGCGACAGGGAAGAGATCGGCGGAAACACCATATATTTT. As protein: CASSRTGDREEIGGNTIYF.

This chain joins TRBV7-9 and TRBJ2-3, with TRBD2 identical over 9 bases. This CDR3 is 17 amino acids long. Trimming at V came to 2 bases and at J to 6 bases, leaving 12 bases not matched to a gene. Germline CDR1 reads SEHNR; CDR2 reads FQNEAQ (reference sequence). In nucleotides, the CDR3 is TGTGCCAGCAGCTTACCTTTGGGGCGGGGGGGCCCGGATACGCAGTATTTT. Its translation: CASSLPLGRGGPDTQYF.

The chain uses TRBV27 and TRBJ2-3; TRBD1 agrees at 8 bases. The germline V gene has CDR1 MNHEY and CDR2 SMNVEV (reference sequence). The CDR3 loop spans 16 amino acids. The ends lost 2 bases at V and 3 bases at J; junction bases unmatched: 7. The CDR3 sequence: CASSLTPGGVTDTQYF. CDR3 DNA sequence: TGTGCCAGCAGTTTAACTCCAGGGGGCGTTACAGATACGCAGTATTTT.

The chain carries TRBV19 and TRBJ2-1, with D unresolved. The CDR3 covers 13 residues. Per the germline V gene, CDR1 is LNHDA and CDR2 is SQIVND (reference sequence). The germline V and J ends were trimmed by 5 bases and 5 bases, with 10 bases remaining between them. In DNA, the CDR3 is TGTGCCAGTAGTGATACCCATGACAATGAGCAGTTCTTC. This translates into CASSDTHDNEQFF. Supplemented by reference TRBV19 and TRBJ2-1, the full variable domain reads DGGITQSPKYLFRKEGQNVTLSCEQNLNHDAMYWYRQDPGQGLRLIYYSQIVNDFQKGDIAEGYSVSREKKESFPLTVTSAQKNPTAFYLCASSDTHDNEQFFGPGTRLTVL.

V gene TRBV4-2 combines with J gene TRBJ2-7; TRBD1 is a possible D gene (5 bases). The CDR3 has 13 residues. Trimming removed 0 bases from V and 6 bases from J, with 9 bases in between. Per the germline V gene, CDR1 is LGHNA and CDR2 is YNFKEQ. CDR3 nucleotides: TGTGCCAGCAGCCAAGATAGGGGAACCGAGCAGTACTTC. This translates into CASSQDRGTEQYF.

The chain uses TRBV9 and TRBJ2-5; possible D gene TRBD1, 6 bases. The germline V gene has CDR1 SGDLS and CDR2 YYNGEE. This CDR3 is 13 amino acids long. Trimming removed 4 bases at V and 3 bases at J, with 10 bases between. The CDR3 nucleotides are TGTGCCAGCAGCCCCAGGGACAAAGAGACCCAGTACTTC. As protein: CASSPRDKETQYF.

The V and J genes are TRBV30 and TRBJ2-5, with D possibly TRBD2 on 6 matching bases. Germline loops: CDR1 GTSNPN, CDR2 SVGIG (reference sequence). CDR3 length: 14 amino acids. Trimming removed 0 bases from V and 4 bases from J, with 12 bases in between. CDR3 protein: CAWSVIGGGETQYF. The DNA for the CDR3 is TGTGCCTGGAGTGTAATCGGGGGAGGAGAGACCCAGTACTTC.

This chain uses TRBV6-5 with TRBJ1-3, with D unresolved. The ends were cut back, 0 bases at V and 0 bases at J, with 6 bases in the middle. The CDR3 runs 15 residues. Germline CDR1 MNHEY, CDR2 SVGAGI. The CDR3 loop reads CASSYSAYSGNTIYF. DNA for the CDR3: TGTGCCAGCAGTTACTCTGCCTACTCTGGAAACACCATATATTTT.

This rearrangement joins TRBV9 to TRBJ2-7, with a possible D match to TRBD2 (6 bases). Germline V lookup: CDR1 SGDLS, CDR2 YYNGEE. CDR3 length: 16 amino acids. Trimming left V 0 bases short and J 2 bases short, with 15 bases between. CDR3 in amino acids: CASSVGGLATTYEQYF. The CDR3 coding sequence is TGTGCCAGCAGCGTAGGAGGGCTAGCGACTACCTACGAGCAGTACTTC.

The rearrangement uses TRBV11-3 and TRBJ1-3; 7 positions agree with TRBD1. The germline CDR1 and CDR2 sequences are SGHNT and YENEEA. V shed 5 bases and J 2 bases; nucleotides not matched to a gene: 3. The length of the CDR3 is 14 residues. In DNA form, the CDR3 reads TGTGCCAGCAGCCCCGACAGGGCTGGAAACACCATATATTTT. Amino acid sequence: CASSPDRAGNTIYF.